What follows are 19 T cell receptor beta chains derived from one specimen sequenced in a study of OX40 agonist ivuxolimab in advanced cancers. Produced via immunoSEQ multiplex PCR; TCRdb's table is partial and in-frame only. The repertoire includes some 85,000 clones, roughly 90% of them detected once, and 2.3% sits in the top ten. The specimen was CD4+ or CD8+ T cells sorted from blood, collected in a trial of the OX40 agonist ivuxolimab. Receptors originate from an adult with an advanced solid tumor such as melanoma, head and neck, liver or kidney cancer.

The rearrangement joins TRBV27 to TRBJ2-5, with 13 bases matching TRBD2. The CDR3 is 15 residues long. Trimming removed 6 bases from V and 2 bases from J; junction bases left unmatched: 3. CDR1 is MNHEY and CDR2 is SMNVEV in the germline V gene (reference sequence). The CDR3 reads CASRTGLAGQETQYF. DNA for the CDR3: TGTGCCAGCAGAACGGGACTAGCGGGGCAAGAGACCCAGTACTTC.

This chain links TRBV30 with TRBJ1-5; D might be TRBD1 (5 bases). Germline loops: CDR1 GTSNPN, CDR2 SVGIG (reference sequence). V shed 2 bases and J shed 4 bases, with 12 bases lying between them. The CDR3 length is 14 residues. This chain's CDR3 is CAWSPLAGNQPQHF. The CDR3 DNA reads TGTGCCTGGAGTCCGCTTGCAGGGAATCAGCCCCAGCATTTT.

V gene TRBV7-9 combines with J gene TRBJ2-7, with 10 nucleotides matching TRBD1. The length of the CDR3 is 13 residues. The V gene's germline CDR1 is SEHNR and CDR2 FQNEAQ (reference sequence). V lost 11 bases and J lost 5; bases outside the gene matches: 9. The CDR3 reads CASRQGAIDEQYF. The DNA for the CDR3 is TGTGCCTCCCGACAGGGGGCTATCGACGAGCAGTACTTC.

CDR3 in amino acids: CASSLGDSGSWRFF. Here the CDR3 DNA reads TGTGCCAGCAGCTTAGGAGACAGCGGGAGTTGGAGGTTCTTC. The rearrangement uses TRBV11-2 and TRBJ2-1, with 8 bases aligning to TRBD2. The CDR3 consists of 14 residues. Germline V gene data show CDR1 as SGHAT and CDR2 as FQNNGV. With 1 base clipped from V and 15 bases from J, the junction kept 11 bases outside the gene matches.

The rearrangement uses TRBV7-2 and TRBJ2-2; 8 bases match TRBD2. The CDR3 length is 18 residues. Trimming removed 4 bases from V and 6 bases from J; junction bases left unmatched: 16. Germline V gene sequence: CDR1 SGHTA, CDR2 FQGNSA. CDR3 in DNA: TGTGCCAGCAGCTCTATGGTGGGTGGGGGACTAGGGTCCGGGGAGCTGTTTTTT. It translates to CASSSMVGGGLGSGELFF.

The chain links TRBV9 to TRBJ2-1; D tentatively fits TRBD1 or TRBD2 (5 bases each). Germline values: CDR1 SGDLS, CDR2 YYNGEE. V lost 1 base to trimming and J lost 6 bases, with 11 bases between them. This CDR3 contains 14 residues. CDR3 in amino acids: CASSVTGATNEQFF. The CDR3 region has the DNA TGTGCCAGCAGCGTAACCGGGGCCACCAATGAGCAGTTCTTC.

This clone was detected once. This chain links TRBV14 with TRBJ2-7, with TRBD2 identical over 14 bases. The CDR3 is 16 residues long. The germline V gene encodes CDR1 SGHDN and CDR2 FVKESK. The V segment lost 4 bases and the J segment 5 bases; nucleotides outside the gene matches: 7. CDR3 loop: CASSPRLAGGPNEQYF. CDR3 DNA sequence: TGTGCCAGCAGCCCGAGACTAGCGGGAGGGCCCAACGAGCAGTACTTC.

CDR3 residues: CASKGYTGNTIYF. Here the CDR3 DNA reads TGTGCCAGTAAGGGGTACACTGGAAACACCATATATTTT. This sequence joins TRBV19 and TRBJ1-3, with a possible D match to TRBD1 (5 bases). V was pared by 7 bases and J by 2 bases, with 9 bases between. This CDR3 has 13 amino acids. Per germline, CDR1 LNHDA and CDR2 SQIVND (reference sequence).

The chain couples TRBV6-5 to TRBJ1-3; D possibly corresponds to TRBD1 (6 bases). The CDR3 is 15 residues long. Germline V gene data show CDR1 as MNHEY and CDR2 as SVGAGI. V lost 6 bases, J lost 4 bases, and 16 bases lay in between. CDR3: CASSFKTGQGNTIYF. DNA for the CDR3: TGTGCCAGCAGCTTTAAAACAGGGCAGGGAAACACCATATATTTT.

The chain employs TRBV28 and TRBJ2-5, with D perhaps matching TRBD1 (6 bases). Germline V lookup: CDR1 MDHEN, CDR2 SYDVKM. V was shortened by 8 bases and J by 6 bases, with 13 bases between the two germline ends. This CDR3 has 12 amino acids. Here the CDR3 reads CASRQAVKTQYF. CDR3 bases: TGTGCCAGCCGACAGGCGGTGAAGACCCAGTACTTC.

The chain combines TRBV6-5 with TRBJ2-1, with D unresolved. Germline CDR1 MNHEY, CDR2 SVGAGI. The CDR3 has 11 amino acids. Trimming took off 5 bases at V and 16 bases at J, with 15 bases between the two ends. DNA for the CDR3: TGTGCCAGCAGTACGAGAGGAGTCTACTTCTTC. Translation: CASSTRGVYFF.

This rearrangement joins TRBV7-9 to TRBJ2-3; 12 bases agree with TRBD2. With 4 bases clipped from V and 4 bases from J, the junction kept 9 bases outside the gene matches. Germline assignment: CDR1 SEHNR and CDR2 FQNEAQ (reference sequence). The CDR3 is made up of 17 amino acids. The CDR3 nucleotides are TGTGCCAGCAGCTCGCGGTTGACTAGCGGGAGAGCAGATACGCAGTATTTT. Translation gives CASSSRLTSGRADTQYF. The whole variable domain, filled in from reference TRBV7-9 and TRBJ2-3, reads DTGVSQNPRHKITKRGQNVTFRCDPISEHNRLYWYRQTLGQGPEFLTYFQNEAQLEKSRLLSDRFSAERPKGSFSTLEIQRTEQGDSAMYLCASSSRLTSGRADTQYFGPGTRLTVL.

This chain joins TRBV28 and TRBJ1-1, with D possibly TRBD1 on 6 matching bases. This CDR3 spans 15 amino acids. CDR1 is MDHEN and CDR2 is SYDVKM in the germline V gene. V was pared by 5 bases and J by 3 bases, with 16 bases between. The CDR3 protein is CASSGRGGRHTEAFF. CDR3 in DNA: TGTGCCAGCAGTGGCCGGGGGGGCAGACACACTGAAGCTTTCTTT.

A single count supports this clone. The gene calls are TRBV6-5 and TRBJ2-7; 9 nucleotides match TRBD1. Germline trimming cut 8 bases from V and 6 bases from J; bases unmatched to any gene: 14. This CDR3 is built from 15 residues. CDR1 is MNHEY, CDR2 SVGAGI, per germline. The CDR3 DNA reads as TGTGCCAGCTCCCCTTCGGGGACAGGGACTGGCGAGCAGTACTTC. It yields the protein CASSPSGTGTGEQYF.

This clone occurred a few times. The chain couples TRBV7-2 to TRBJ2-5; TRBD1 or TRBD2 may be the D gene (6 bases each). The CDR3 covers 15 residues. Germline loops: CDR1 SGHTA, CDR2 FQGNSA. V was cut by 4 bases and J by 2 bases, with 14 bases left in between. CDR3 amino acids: CASSSMGGTQETQYF. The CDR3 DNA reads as TGTGCCAGCAGCTCCATGGGCGGGACACAAGAGACCCAGTACTTC.

DNA for the CDR3: TGTGCCAGTAGTAAATCATCCGGGACTAGCGGGAGAAGGGATACGCAGTATTTT. This translates into CASSKSSGTSGRRDTQYF. The chain couples TRBV19 to TRBJ2-3, with 14 bases aligning to TRBD2. The CDR3 is made up of 18 amino acids. Germline V gives CDR1 LNHDA, CDR2 SQIVND (reference sequence). J gave up 6 bases and V 4 bases, and 12 bases lay outside the gene matches. Full variable domain (remainder filled in from reference TRBV19 and TRBJ2-3): DGGITQSPKYLFRKEGQNVTLSCEQNLNHDAMYWYRQDPGQGLRLIYYSQIVNDFQKGDIAEGYSVSREKKESFPLTVTSAQKNPTAFYLCASSKSSGTSGRRDTQYFGPGTRLTVL.

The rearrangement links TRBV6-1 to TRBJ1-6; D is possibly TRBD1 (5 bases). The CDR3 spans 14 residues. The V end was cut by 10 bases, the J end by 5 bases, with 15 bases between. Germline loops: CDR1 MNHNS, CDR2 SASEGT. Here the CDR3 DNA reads TGTGCCATCGCCGGGGGAGTCGATAATTCACCCCTCCACTTT. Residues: CAIAGGVDNSPLHF.

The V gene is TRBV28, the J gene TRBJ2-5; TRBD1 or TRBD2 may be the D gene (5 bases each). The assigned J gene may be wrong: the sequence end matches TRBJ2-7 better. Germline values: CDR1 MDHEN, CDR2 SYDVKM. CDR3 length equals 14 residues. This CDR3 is CASSIPGPAYEQYF. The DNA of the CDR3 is TGTGCCAGCAGCATTCCGGGACCTGCCTACGAGCAGTACTTC.

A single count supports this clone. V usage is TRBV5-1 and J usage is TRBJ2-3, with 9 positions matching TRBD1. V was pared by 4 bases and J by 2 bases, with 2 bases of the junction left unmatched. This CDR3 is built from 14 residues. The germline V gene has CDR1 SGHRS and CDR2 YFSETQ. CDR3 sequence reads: CASSRDRVTDTQYF. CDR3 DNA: TGCGCCAGCAGCCGGGACAGGGTCACAGATACGCAGTATTTT.